The 27 T cell receptor beta chains below come from one sample, sequenced in a study of early T cells in non-severe SARS-CoV-2 infection. TCRdb fed the 5' RACE reads into MiXCR, producing one record per CDR3 protein. The sample yields fewer than 65,000 distinct CDR3 sequences, roughly a tenth seen once. The sequenced material came from whole blood. The receptors shown here come from an adult who was a healthcare worker with PCR-confirmed SARS-CoV-2 infection or an uninfected control (not recorded which).

CDR3 loop: CSARGPGGRAETQYF. Here the CDR3 DNA reads TGCAGTGCTAGAGGGCCCGGGGGGCGTGCAGAGACCCAGTACTTC. The rearrangement joins TRBV20-1 to TRBJ2-5; a possible D gene is TRBD2 (7 bases). The CDR3 covers 15 residues. Trimming cost V 1 base and J 4 bases, with 16 bases left between them. The germline V gene has CDR1 DFQATT and CDR2 SNEGSKA (reference sequence).

This clonotype was seen ten or more times. The V gene is TRBV3-1, the J gene TRBJ1-6, with D possibly matching TRBD1 (5 bases). V was pared by 1 base and J by 15 bases, with 19 bases between. The germline V gene encodes CDR1 LGHDT and CDR2 YNNKEL (reference sequence). This CDR3 has 15 amino acids. The CDR3 reads CASSQAITGTAHLHF. CDR3 DNA: TGTGCCAGCAGCCAAGCGATAACCGGGACCGCACACCTCCACTTT.

This clonotype has more than one count but fewer than ten. J is TRBJ2-5 and V is TRBV12-3 or TRBV12-4; D perhaps matches TRBD1 (5 bases). The CDR3 covers 14 residues. Trimming took 6 bases from V and 1 from J, leaving 12 bases between them. The CDR3 sequence is CASRPRESQETQYF. The CDR3 nucleotides read TGTGCCAGCAGACCCAGGGAATCCCAAGAGACCCAGTACTTC.

In its sample, this clonotype was seen a few times. V gene TRBV5-6 combines with J gene TRBJ1-6; 9 nucleotides agree with TRBD1. In germline, CDR1 is SGHDT, CDR2 YYEEEE. The trim removed 4 bases at V and 2 bases at J, leaving 13 bases unmatched. This CDR3 is built from 19 residues. CDR3 loop: CASSPPRDRASTYNSPLHF. The CDR3 bases are TGTGCCAGCAGCCCCCCTCGGGACAGGGCCTCCACCTATAATTCACCCCTCCACTTT.

This clonotype was seen more than once but under ten times. The V gene is TRBV5-1, the J gene TRBJ2-2, with 11 bases matching TRBD2. The V gene's germline CDR1 is SGHRS and CDR2 YFSETQ. The CDR3 sequence is 16 residues long. The trim removed 4 bases at V and 2 bases at J, leaving 4 bases unmatched. CDR3 coding DNA: TGCGCCAGCAGCACCGGACTAGCGGGTAACACCGGGGAGCTGTTTTTT. The encoded protein is CASSTGLAGNTGELFF. The entire variable domain, with the rest obtained from reference TRBV5-1 and TRBJ2-2, is as follows: KAGVTQTPRYLIKTRGQQVTLSCSPISGHRSVSWYQQTPGQGLQFLFEYFSETQRNKGNFPGRFSGRQFSNSRSEMNVSTLELGDSALYLCASSTGLAGNTGELFFGEGSRLTVL.

CDR3 region: CRSGLAGLLRYEQYV. CDR3 bases: TGCAGAAGCGGGCTAGCGGGGCTACTACGCTACGAGCAGTACGTC. The chain carries TRBV20-1 and TRBJ2-7; TRBD2 matches 9 bases. This CDR3 has 15 amino acids. Germline CDR1 and CDR2: DFQATT and SNEGSKA (reference sequence).

This clonotype was observed many times. The gene calls are TRBV5-1 and TRBJ2-3; 7 nucleotides match TRBD1. The germline CDR1 and CDR2 sequences are SGHRS and YFSETQ. Unmatched junction bases numbered 6, after V lost 4 bases and J lost 4 bases. The CDR3 spans 14 residues. The CDR3 nucleotides read TGCGCCAGCAGCACCGGACAGGCCCCAGATACGCAGTATTTT. It specifies CASSTGQAPDTQYF.

The chain recombines TRBV10-3 with TRBJ2-5; a possible D gene is TRBD1 (6 bases). The CDR3 loop spans 13 amino acids. Germline V gene sequence: CDR1 ENHRY, CDR2 SYGVKD. The V end was cut by 4 bases, the J end by 1 base, with 7 bases between. The CDR3 DNA is TGTGCCATCAGTGGAGGGGGCCAAGAGACCCAGTACTTC. Translating it yields CAISGGGQETQYF.

This clonotype has only a few counts. The chain has TRBV14 and TRBJ1-6; 8 bases are shared with TRBD1. Trimming took 4 bases from V and 7 from J; bases not matched to a gene: 12. This CDR3 comprises 17 residues. Per the germline V gene, CDR1 is SGHDN and CDR2 is FVKESK. DNA for the CDR3: TGTGCCAGCAGCCCACCTCCGGGACAGGCGCCCAATTCACCCCTCCACTTT. It codes for CASSPPPGQAPNSPLHF.

The chain joins TRBV29-1 to TRBJ2-1; D is ambiguous. With 4 bases removed from V and 11 bases from J, the gap between germline ends came to 18 bases. The CDR3 runs to 13 residues. Germline V lookup: CDR1 SQVTM, CDR2 ANQGSEA. The CDR3, as DNA: TGCAGCGTTGTGAAGACGGGTGTCCCTCAGCAGTTCTTC. Translating it yields CSVVKTGVPQQFF.

This clonotype was observed at least ten times. The chain is built from TRBV6-5 and TRBJ2-3; 8 bases fit TRBD1. J was trimmed by 5 bases and V by 7 bases; bases with no gene match: 5. This CDR3 comprises 13 residues. Per germline, CDR1 MNHEY and CDR2 SVGAGI. The CDR3 loop reads CASKGTGRDTQYF. CDR3 DNA sequence: TGTGCCAGCAAGGGGACAGGTCGAGATACGCAGTATTTT.

This clonotype was counted between two and nine times. The chain uses TRBV20-1 and TRBJ2-1; 8 nucleotides match TRBD2. The CDR3 extends over 17 amino acids. Trimming took 0 bases from V and 8 from J; bases not matched to a gene: 15. Germline-derived CDR1 and CDR2 are DFQATT and SNEGSKA (reference sequence). Here the CDR3 DNA reads TGCAGTGCTAGAGATTTTTTTGAGACTAGCGAAGGTGATGAGCAGTTCTTC. This encodes CSARDFFETSEGDEQFF.

This clonotype was recorded once. This rearrangement joins TRBV29-1 to TRBJ2-6, with unresolved D. Germline V CDR1 and CDR2: SQVTM, ANQGSEA. The CDR3 has 14 amino acids. V gave up 3 bases and J gave up 0 bases, with 6 bases separating them. The CDR3 sequence: CSVDCPSGANVLTF. In DNA form, the CDR3 reads TGCAGCGTTGACTGCCCCTCTGGGGCCAACGTCCTGACTTTC.

This clonotype has just a few counts. The chain combines TRBV28 with TRBJ2-3; TRBD1 aligns across 7 bases. The length of the CDR3 is 19 residues. Unmatched junction bases numbered 18, after V lost 5 bases and J lost 1 base. Germline V lookup: CDR1 MDHEN, CDR2 SYDVKM. The CDR3 DNA reads as TGTGCCAGCAGTCAATTATACCCCTCAGGGCAGGGGGGCACAGATACGCAGTATTTT. It codes for CASSQLYPSGQGGTDTQYF.

This clonotype was detected ten times or more. The chain is built from TRBV6-6 and TRBJ2-2; D might be TRBD2 (6 bases). This CDR3 has 13 amino acids. Germline CDR1 and CDR2: MNHNY and SVGAGI (reference sequence). The V and J ends lost 6 bases and 8 bases respectively, with 13 bases between them. The CDR3 sequence: CASSRRGTGELFF. The CDR3 region has the DNA TGTGCCAGCAGCCGCCGGGGGACGGGGGAGCTGTTTTTT.

To note about this clonotype: An end of the junction does not agree with germline; a read error may underlie this. The rearrangement links TRBV7-2 to TRBJ2-3; D is ambiguous. The length of the CDR3 is 15 residues. Germline V gene lookup returns CDR1 SGHTA and CDR2 FQGNSA. The CDR3, as DNA: TGTGCCGGCAGCCTATACGCGCTCCGCACAGATACGCAGTATTTT. It translates to CAGSLYALRTDTQYF.

The V call is TRBV5-1, the J call TRBJ1-1; D is uncertain. The CDR3 length is 13 residues. Trimming took 6 bases from V and 1 from J, leaving 10 bases between them. From germline, CDR1 is SGHRS and CDR2 YFSETQ. DNA of the CDR3: TGCGCCAGCAAACTTGGAACGAACACTGAAGCTTTCTTT. Translated: CASKLGTNTEAFF.

CDR3 loop: CASSPATGWDTGELFF. CDR3 nucleotides: TGTGCCAGTAGTCCAGCGACAGGGTGGGATACCGGGGAGCTGTTTTTT. The chain carries TRBV19 and TRBJ2-2; TRBD1 matches at 7 bases. The ends lost 5 bases at V and 5 bases at J; junction bases unmatched: 11. The CDR3 loop spans 16 amino acids. Germline loops: CDR1 LNHDA, CDR2 SQIVND (reference sequence). Variable domain in full (rest from reference TRBV19 and TRBJ2-2): DGGITQSPKYLFRKEGQNVTLSCEQNLNHDAMYWYRQDPGQGLRLIYYSQIVNDFQKGDIAEGYSVSREKKESFPLTVTSAQKNPTAFYLCASSPATGWDTGELFFGEGSRLTVL.

This clonotype has ten or more counts. This chain connects TRBV20-1 to TRBJ2-7; weak D call: TRBD1 (6 bases). Germline values: CDR1 DFQATT, CDR2 SNEGSKA (reference sequence). V lost 6 bases and J 7 bases, leaving 16 bases between the germline ends. This CDR3 is 12 amino acids long. The CDR3 DNA reads TGCAGTGCAACCTCAATCAGGGGTGAGCAGTACGTC. Translated: CSATSIRGEQYV.

In this sample, this clonotype turned up a few times. The rearrangement uses TRBV7-8 and TRBJ2-7; 7 positions agree with TRBD1. The CDR3 sequence is 15 residues long. The V segment lost 5 bases and the J segment 2 bases; nucleotides outside the gene matches: 9. Germline assignment: CDR1 SGHVS and CDR2 FQNEAQ. In DNA, the CDR3 is TGTGCCAGCAGCATCTTGACAGGGAACCCCTACGAGCAGTACGTC. Translation gives CASSILTGNPYEQYV.

This clonotype was detected many times. The V and J genes are TRBV20-1 and TRBJ1-4, with TRBD1 as a possible D gene (5 bases). Germline lookup yields CDR1 DFQATT and CDR2 SNEGSKA (reference sequence). Trimming took off 1 base at V and 5 bases at J, with 14 bases between the two ends. CDR3 length equals 15 residues. The CDR3 protein is CSARGGAGKNEKLFF. CDR3 DNA: TGCAGTGCTAGAGGTGGGGCAGGGAAGAATGAAAAACTGTTTTTT.

The genes are TRBV3-1 and TRBJ1-1; no reliable D call. From germline, CDR1 is LGHDT and CDR2 YNNKEL (reference sequence). V was trimmed by 4 bases and J by 0 bases, leaving 12 bases between them. The CDR3 sequence is 15 residues long. DNA of the CDR3: TGTGCCAGCAGCCCGTACAGTCTCATGAACACTGAAGCTTTCTTT. Translation gives CASSPYSLMNTEAFF.

The gene calls are TRBV19 and TRBJ1-1; the D gene is possibly TRBD1 (5 bases). Trimming cost V 3 bases and J 2 bases, with 10 bases left between them. The CDR3 runs to 14 residues. The germline gives CDR1 LNHDA, CDR2 SQIVND (reference sequence). CDR3 in DNA: TGTGCCAGTAGTATTATAGGGGTAAACACTGAAGCTTTCTTT. Translation gives CASSIIGVNTEAFF.

This chain uses TRBV12-3 or TRBV12-4 with TRBJ2-2; 8 bases are a match to TRBD1. The CDR3 spans 16 residues. The ends lost 5 bases at V and 3 bases at J; junction bases unmatched: 8. The CDR3 nucleotides read TGTGCCAGCAGTCCACAGGGGGTATCCGACACCGGGGAGCTGTTTTTT. Encoded protein: CASSPQGVSDTGELFF.

This clonotype was seen only a few times. The rearrangement links TRBV18 to TRBJ2-2; no clear D. Trimming took 3 bases from V and 6 from J, leaving 8 bases between them. The germline CDR1 and CDR2 sequences are KGHSH and LQKENI. This CDR3 spans 13 amino acids. The CDR3 DNA sequence: TGTGCCAGCTCACCTCCCGTCGCCGGGGAGCTGTTTTTT. This codes for CASSPPVAGELFF. Full variable domain (missing parts from reference TRBV18 and TRBJ2-2): NAGVMQNPRHLVRRRGQEARLRCSPMKGHSHVYWYRQLPEEGLKFMVYLQKENIIDESGMPKERFSAEFPKEGPSILRIQQVVRGDSAAYFCASSPPVAGELFFGEGSRLTVL.

This clonotype was observed a few times. The chain links TRBV27 to TRBJ1-1; 7 nucleotides match TRBD1. Germline CDR1 is MNHEY and CDR2 is SMNVEV (reference sequence). J was trimmed by 5 bases and V by 5 bases; bases with no gene match: 14. This CDR3 comprises 16 residues. The CDR3 region is CASSPTFGRGNTEAFF. The CDR3 DNA follows: TGTGCCAGCAGTCCCACCTTTGGCAGGGGGAATACTGAAGCTTTCTTT.

This clonotype showed up many times. The chain recombines TRBV12-3 or TRBV12-4 with TRBJ2-1, with TRBD1 identical over 7 bases. The junction had 11 bases not matched to a gene; V was cut back by 6 bases and J by 6 bases. This CDR3 is 15 amino acids long. This CDR3 reads CASSTGTAPLNEQFF. The CDR3 nucleotides read TGTGCCAGCAGCACCGGGACAGCCCCCCTCAATGAGCAGTTCTTC.